The entry below describes one T cell receptor (beta chain). The antigen is unknown. The table came from immunoSEQ multiplex PCR; TCRdb's copy has only in-frame clones and leaves some out. The table lists more than 25,000 clones, approximately 79% of them singletons, with about 5.7% in the top ten. The CDR3 contains 15 residues. After removal of 5 bases from V and 3 bases from J, the junction contained 4 bases not matched to a gene. Germline CDR1 and CDR2: SGHTA and FQGTGA. The data stem from a study of vaccination effects on CD4 cells after COVID-19. CD4+ T cells specific for antigen were expanded with viral peptide pools by the ViraFEST assay before sequencing. Cultured cells yielded isolated CD4+ T cells after 10 days. Each participant was administered two doses of either the BNT162b2 or the mRNA-1273 vaccine. At days 3 and 7, half of the medium was exchanged for IL-2 medium. Findings and limits, study-wide: Few convalescent patients were included, and no early post-infection timepoints were sampled.

This specimen consisted of CD4+ T cells from PBMCs cultured with SARS-CoV-2 spike peptides, obtained after COVID-19 vaccination. This TCR came from a human donor who received a COVID-19 vaccine. Some clones in this sample may be carry-over from other donors' samples. The rearrangement uses TRBV7-3 and TRBJ2-1; 10 bases align to TRBD2. CDR3 loop: CASSVSSGGYNEQFF. Here the CDR3 DNA reads TGTGCCAGCAGCGTATCTAGCGGGGGCTACAATGAGCAGTTCTTC.